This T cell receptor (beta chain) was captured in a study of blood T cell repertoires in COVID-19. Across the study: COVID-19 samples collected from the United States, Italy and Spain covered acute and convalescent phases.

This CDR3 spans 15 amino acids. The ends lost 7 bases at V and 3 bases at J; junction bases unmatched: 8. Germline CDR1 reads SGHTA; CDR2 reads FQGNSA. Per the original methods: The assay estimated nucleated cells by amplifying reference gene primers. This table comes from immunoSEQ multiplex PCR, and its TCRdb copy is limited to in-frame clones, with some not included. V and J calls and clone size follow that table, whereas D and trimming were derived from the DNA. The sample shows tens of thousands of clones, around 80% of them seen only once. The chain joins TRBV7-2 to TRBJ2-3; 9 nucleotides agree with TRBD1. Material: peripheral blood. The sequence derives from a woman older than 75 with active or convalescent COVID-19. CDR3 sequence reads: CASTQGASRTDTQYF. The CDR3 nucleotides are TGTGCCAGCACACAGGGGGCTAGCAGGACAGATACGCAGTATTTT.